This T cell receptor (beta chain) was recovered during a study of OX40 agonist ivuxolimab in advanced cancers. Study summary: Age averaged 60 years (range about 23 to 80), and less than 85% were male. Study conclusions and caveats: There were, on average, more expanded clones in CD8+ T cells than in CD4+.

Samples of blood were obtained at baseline, on cycle 4 day 1, and on cycle 7 day 1. Repertoires were generated with immunoSEQ multiplex PCR, while TCRdb's copy carries only in-frame clones and drops some. The repertoire consists of 45,000 to 60,000 clones, with 85% to 90% occurring once and the leading ten covering around 5.8%. J lost 9 bases, V lost 4 bases, and 9 bases had no gene match. CDR3 length: 14 amino acids. The germline gives CDR1 MGHRA, CDR2 YSYEKL. This clone was counted between two and nine times. Its antigen is not identified. The chain uses TRBV4-1 and TRBJ1-5; 7 bases are shared with TRBD1. The sequence was collected from an adult with an advanced solid tumor such as melanoma, head and neck, liver or kidney cancer. Sequencing was performed on CD4+ or CD8+ T cells sorted from blood, taken in a trial of the OX40 agonist ivuxolimab. The CDR3 sequence is CASSPQGGLRPQHF. CDR3 nucleotide sequence: TGCGCCAGCAGCCCCCAGGGGGGCTTAAGGCCCCAGCATTTT.